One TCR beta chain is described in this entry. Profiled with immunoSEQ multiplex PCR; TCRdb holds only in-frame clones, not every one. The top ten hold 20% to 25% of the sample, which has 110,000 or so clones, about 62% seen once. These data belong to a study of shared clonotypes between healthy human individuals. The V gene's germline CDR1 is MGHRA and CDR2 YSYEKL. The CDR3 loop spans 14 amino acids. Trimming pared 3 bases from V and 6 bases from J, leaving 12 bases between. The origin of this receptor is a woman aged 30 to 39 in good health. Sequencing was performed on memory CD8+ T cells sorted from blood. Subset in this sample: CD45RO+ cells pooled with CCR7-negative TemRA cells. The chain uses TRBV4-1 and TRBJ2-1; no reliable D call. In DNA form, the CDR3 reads TGCGCCAGCAGCCATCCCGGAAGCATCAATGAGCAGTTCTTC. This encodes CASSHPGSINEQFF.